These 15 T cell receptor beta chains were all obtained from the same sample, sequenced in a study of blood T cell repertoires in COVID-19. Some clones are missing from TCRdb's copy, which holds only in-frame ones; the method was immunoSEQ multiplex PCR. Of about 160,000 clones in the sample, roughly 90% are singletons; the top ten hold around 6.7%. The material sequenced was PBMCs or T cells enriched from blood (not recorded which). The source of these receptors is a woman aged 50 to 65 who had recovered from COVID-19.

This clone was seen a single time. The CDR3: CACLRGDTEAFF. CDR3 nucleotide sequence: TGTGCCTGCCTCAGGGGGGACACTGAAGCTTTCTTT. V and J are TRBV30 and TRBJ1-1; 7 nucleotides agree with TRBD1. Per germline, CDR1 GTSNPN and CDR2 SVGIG (reference sequence). V dropped 6 bases and J dropped 3; count of bases not matched to a gene: 4. This CDR3 contains 12 residues. The entire variable domain, with the rest obtained from reference TRBV30 and TRBJ1-1, is as follows: SQTIHQWPATLVQPVGSPLSLECTVEGTSNPNLYWYRQAAGRGLQLLFYSVGIGQISSEVPQNLSASRPQDRQFILSSKKLLLSDSGFYLCACLRGDTEAFFGQGTRLTVV.

This clone was seen a handful of times. The chain recombines TRBV2 with TRBJ1-1; TRBD1 might be the D (5 bases). Germline V CDR1 and CDR2: SNHLY, FYNNEI. This CDR3 has 17 amino acids. Trimming took off 2 bases at V and 5 bases at J, with 21 bases between the two ends. The CDR3 loop is CASSELAGEGWKTEAFF. As DNA, the CDR3 is TGTGCCAGCAGTGAACTCGCGGGGGAAGGGTGGAAAACTGAAGCTTTCTTT.

The chain is built from TRBV9 and TRBJ1-4, with a tentative D call TRBD1 (5 bases). Trimming stripped 4 bases from V and 0 bases from J, with 10 bases between. CDR3 length: 15 amino acids. Germline V gene data show CDR1 as SGDLS and CDR2 as YYNGEE. As DNA, the CDR3 is TGTGCCAGCAGCCCCCAGACAGCAACTAATGAAAAACTGTTTTTT. It yields the protein CASSPQTATNEKLFF.

V is TRBV5-4 and J is TRBJ1-2, with D possibly TRBD1 on 6 matching bases. From germline, CDR1 is SGHNT and CDR2 YYREEE (reference sequence). The germline V and J ends were trimmed by 0 bases and 6 bases, with 9 bases remaining between them. The CDR3 is 13 residues long. The CDR3 DNA reads as TGTGCCAGCAGCTTGGTGGGGGCTGATGGCTACACCTTC. Translation gives CASSLVGADGYTF.

This clone was counted a single time. V and J are TRBV4-1 and TRBJ2-7; TRBD1 agrees at 11 bases. With 4 bases clipped from V and 6 bases from J, the junction kept 5 bases outside the gene matches. This CDR3 region has 14 residues. Per the germline V gene, CDR1 is MGHRA and CDR2 is YSYEKL. The CDR3 DNA reads as TGCGCCAGCAGCCTCGGACAGGGGGCTGTCGAGCAGTACTTC. Its protein product is CASSLGQGAVEQYF.

The chain joins TRBV5-1 to TRBJ2-1, with TRBD1 matching 11 bases. Per germline, CDR1 SGHRS and CDR2 YFSETQ. The ends lost 0 bases at V and 9 bases at J; junction bases unmatched: 8. This CDR3 region has 16 residues. Here the CDR3 DNA reads TGCGCCAGCAGCTTGGGGGACAGGGGGTTATCCGGTGAGCAGTTCTTC. It codes for CASSLGDRGLSGEQFF.

This chain links TRBV10-2 with TRBJ1-5, with D perhaps TRBD1 (6 bases). Germline V gives CDR1 WSHSY, CDR2 SAAADI. Deletions cut 8 bases from V and 0 bases from J, with 14 bases between. The CDR3 runs 15 residues. The CDR3 DNA reads TGCGCCAGCCGACAGGACCGGAATAGCAATCAGCCCCAGCATTTT. Amino acid sequence: CASRQDRNSNQPQHF.

V gene TRBV2 combines with J gene TRBJ2-3, with 10 bases matching TRBD1. This CDR3 region has 15 residues. V gave up 6 bases and J gave up 5 bases; unmatched junction bases: 8. Germline V lookup: CDR1 SNHLY, CDR2 FYNNEI. DNA for the CDR3: TGTGCCAGCAGAACCGGGACAGGGGAAAAAGATACGCAGTATTTT. Amino acid sequence: CASRTGTGEKDTQYF.

This chain joins TRBV11-2 and TRBJ2-7; TRBD1 aligns across 7 bases. V lost 2 bases to trimming and J lost 2 bases; unmatched junction nucleotides: 6. The CDR3 is 15 residues long. From germline, CDR1 is SGHAT and CDR2 FQNNGV. In DNA, the CDR3 is TGTGCCAGCAGCTTATACGGGCAGGGGGCCTACGAGCAGTACTTC. It encodes CASSLYGQGAYEQYF.

This sequence joins TRBV6-6 and TRBJ2-5, with D uncertain. V lost 0 bases, J lost 7 bases, and 9 bases lay in between. The CDR3 is 13 residues long. Germline V gene sequence: CDR1 MNHNY, CDR2 SVGAGI (reference sequence). CDR3 loop: CASSYSEIGTQYF. The CDR3 bases are TGTGCCAGCAGTTACTCCGAGATTGGGACCCAGTACTTC.

The gene calls are TRBV4-2 and TRBJ2-7; tentative D call: TRBD1 (6 bases). The V gene's germline CDR1 is LGHNA and CDR2 YNFKEQ. Trimming pared 2 bases from V and 0 bases from J, leaving 17 bases between. The CDR3 loop spans 17 amino acids. The CDR3 here is CASSQSLDRPSSYEQYF. The CDR3, as DNA: TGTGCCAGCAGCCAATCCCTAGACAGGCCAAGCTCCTACGAGCAGTACTTC.

The chain joins TRBV19 to TRBJ1-3, with TRBD1 matching over 7 bases. V was clipped by 7 bases and J by 4 bases; unmatched bases: 4. The CDR3 is 13 amino acids. CDR1 is LNHDA and CDR2 is SQIVND in the germline V gene (reference sequence). The CDR3 here is CASTRGSGNTIYF. In DNA form, the CDR3 reads TGTGCCAGTACCAGGGGGTCCGGAAACACCATATATTTT. Supplemented by reference TRBV19 and TRBJ1-3, the full variable domain reads DGGITQSPKYLFRKEGQNVTLSCEQNLNHDAMYWYRQDPGQGLRLIYYSQIVNDFQKGDIAEGYSVSREKKESFPLTVTSAQKNPTAFYLCASTRGSGNTIYFGEGSWLTVV.

The chain carries TRBV7-9 and TRBJ2-3; TRBD2 matches at 12 bases. Trimming at V came to 2 bases and at J to 1 base, leaving 4 bases not matched to a gene. The CDR3 runs 17 residues. CDR1 and CDR2 (germline): SEHNR, FQNEAQ (reference sequence). CDR3 residues: CASSLRTSGDRTDTQYF. The DNA of the CDR3 is TGTGCCAGCAGCTTACGGACTAGCGGGGACCGCACAGATACGCAGTATTTT. Supplemented by reference TRBV7-9 and TRBJ2-3, the full variable domain reads DTGVSQNPRHKITKRGQNVTFRCDPISEHNRLYWYRQTLGQGPEFLTYFQNEAQLEKSRLLSDRFSAERPKGSFSTLEIQRTEQGDSAMYLCASSLRTSGDRTDTQYFGPGTRLTVL.

V is TRBV21-1 and J is TRBJ2-4; TRBD1 was called by the table and not checked on the DNA. TRBV21-1 is designated a pseudogene. CDR3 length: 15 residues. The CDR3 sequence is CASSKGQGQGNIQYF. Written as DNA, the CDR3 is TGTGCCAGCAGCAAAGGACAGGGGCAGGGAAACATTCAGTACTTC.

This clone was picked up one time. This chain links TRBV6-5 with TRBJ1-2; a possible D gene is TRBD1 (6 bases). This CDR3 has 15 amino acids. Germline CDR1 and CDR2: MNHEY and SVGAGI. V shed 10 bases and J shed 0 bases, with 18 bases lying between them. The CDR3 DNA sequence: TGTGCCACTCCCTTGGGGGGGGCCACTAACTATGGCTACACCTTC. It codes for CATPLGGATNYGYTF.